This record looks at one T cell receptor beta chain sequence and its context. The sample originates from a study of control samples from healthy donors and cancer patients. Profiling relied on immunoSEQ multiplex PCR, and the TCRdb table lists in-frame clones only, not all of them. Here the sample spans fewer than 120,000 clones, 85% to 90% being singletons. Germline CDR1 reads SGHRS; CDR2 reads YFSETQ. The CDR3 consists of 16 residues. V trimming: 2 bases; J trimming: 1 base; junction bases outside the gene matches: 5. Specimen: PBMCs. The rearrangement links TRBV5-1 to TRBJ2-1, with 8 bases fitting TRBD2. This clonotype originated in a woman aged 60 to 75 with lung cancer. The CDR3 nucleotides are TGCGCCAGCAGCTTCGGGACTAGTCTATCCTACAATGAGCAGTTCTTC. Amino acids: CASSFGTSLSYNEQFF.